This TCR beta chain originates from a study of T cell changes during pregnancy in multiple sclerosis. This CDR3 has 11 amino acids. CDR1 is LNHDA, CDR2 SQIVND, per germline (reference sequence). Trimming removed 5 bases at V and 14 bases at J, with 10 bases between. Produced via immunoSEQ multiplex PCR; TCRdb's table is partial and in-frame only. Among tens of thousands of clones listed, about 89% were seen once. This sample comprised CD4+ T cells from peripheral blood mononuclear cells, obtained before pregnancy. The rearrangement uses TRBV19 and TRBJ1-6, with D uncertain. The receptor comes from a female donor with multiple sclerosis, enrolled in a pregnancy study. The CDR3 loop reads CASSSRGALHF. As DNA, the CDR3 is TGTGCCAGTAGTTCCCGCGGGGCCCTCCACTTT. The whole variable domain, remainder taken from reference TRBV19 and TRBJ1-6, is DGGITQSPKYLFRKEGQNVTLSCEQNLNHDAMYWYRQDPGQGLRLIYYSQIVNDFQKGDIAEGYSVSREKKESFPLTVTSAQKNPTAFYLCASSSRGALHFGNGTRLTVT.